This T cell receptor beta chain originates from a study of blood T cell repertoires in COVID-19. Study-wide background: Donors in the United States, Italy and Spain gave samples during acute or convalescent COVID-19. PBMCs, B-cell-depleted T cells, or T cells provided the cDNA or gDNA that made up the material.

This clone was seen many times. Clones were sequenced by immunoSEQ multiplex PCR, and TCRdb holds only the in-frame ones, with some missing. The sample includes roughly 200,000 clones, 75% to 85% of them seen just once. This CDR3 has 14 residues. V lost 3 bases and J lost 4, with 11 bases in between. Germline V gene sequence: CDR1 MDHEN, CDR2 SYDVKM. The chain carries TRBV28 and TRBJ2-3; D unresolved. The sample comprised peripheral blood. This TCR came from a woman aged 25 to 39 with COVID-19, enrolled during active disease. CDR3 DNA: TGTGCCAGCAGTTTTCAGACCGAGGCAGATACGCAGTATTTT. It encodes CASSFQTEADTQYF.